The clone carrying this TCR beta chain occurred many times. CDR1 is MNHNS and CDR2 is SASEGT in the germline V gene. V lost 6 bases and J lost 5; bases outside the gene matches: 6. CDR3 size: 13 residues. Lactation, pregnancy, other autoimmune disease or uncontrolled infection excluded patients. TCR beta CDR3 region amplification was performed from RNA transcripts. Researchers ran a first-round RT-PCR on the TCR CDR3 using the HTBI primer set. TCRdb used MiXCR to reprocess the multiplex PCR reads, holding one entry per CDR3 protein. The data contain around 600,000 distinct CDR3 sequences, less than 20% of them singletons. The entry originates in a study of T cells in Graves' hyperthyroidism and ophthalmopathy.

This sequence joins TRBV6-1 and TRBJ1-1; TRBD1 matches 7 bases. The source of this sequence is a young woman with Graves' hyperthyroidism. The sequenced sample was blood. CDR3 bases: TGTGCCAGCAGCCCAGGGGACAGAACTGAAGCTTTCTTT. Translated: CASSPGDRTEAFF.